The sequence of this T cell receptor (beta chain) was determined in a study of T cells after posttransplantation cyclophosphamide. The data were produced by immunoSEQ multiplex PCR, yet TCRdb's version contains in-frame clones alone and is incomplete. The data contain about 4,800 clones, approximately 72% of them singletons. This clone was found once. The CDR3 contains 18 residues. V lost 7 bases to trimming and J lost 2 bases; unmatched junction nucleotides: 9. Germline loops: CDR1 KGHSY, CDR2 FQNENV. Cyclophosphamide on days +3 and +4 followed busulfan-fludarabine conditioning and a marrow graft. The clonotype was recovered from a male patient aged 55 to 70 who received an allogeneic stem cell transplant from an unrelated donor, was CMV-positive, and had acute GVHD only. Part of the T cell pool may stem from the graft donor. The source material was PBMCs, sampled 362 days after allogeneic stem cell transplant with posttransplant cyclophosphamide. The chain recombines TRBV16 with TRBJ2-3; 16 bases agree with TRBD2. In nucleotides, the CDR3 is TGTGCCAGCATCTCCGGGACTAGCGGGAGGGCCGTCACAGATACGCAGTATTTT. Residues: CASISGTSGRAVTDTQYF.